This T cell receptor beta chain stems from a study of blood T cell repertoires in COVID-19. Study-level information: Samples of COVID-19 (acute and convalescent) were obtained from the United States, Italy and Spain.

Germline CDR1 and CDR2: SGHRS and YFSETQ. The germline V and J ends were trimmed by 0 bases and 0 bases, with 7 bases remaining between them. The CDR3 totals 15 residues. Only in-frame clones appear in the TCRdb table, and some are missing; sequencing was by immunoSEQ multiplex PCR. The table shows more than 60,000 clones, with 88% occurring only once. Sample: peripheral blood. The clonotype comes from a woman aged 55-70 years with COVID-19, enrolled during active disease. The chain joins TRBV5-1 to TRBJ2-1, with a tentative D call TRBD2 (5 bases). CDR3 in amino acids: CASSLAGYSYNEQFF. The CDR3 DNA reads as TGCGCCAGCAGCTTGGCGGGGTACTCCTACAATGAGCAGTTCTTC.